The 27 T cell receptor beta chains below all came from one sample that was sequenced in a study of T cell responses to AZD1222 COVID-19 vaccine. Assay used: immunoSEQ multiplex PCR; TCRdb lists only in-frame clones, some missing. The sample holds 100,000 to 150,000 clones; approximately 85% are singletons and the top ten take over 5%. The starting material was peripheral blood, obtained on day 0 of AZD1222 vaccination. The receptor set was obtained from an adult in good health.

V usage is TRBV15 and J usage is TRBJ2-2; D is ambiguous. This CDR3 spans 12 amino acids. Trimming left V 5 bases short and J 8 bases short, with 9 bases between. The V gene's germline CDR1 is LNHNV and CDR2 YYDKDF (reference sequence). This chain's CDR3 is CATSGLSGELFF. The CDR3 bases are TGTGCCACCAGCGGATTATCGGGGGAGCTGTTTTTT.

The chain is built from TRBV5-1 and TRBJ1-4; D possibly corresponds to TRBD1 (5 bases). V gave up 6 bases and J gave up 0 bases, with 12 bases separating them. In germline, CDR1 is SGHRS, CDR2 YFSETQ. This CDR3 is built from 15 residues. This CDR3 is CASTAGPPTNEKLFF. The CDR3 DNA reads as TGCGCCAGCACCGCGGGGCCCCCAACTAATGAAAAACTGTTTTTT.

The chain couples TRBV30 to TRBJ1-6; D is possibly TRBD1 (5 bases). Trimming took 0 bases from V and 7 from J, leaving 13 bases between them. The CDR3 covers 15 residues. Per germline, CDR1 GTSNPN and CDR2 SVGIG (reference sequence). The CDR3 here is CAWSVPGAGNSPLHF. As DNA, the CDR3 is TGTGCCTGGAGTGTACCCGGGGCGGGAAATTCACCCCTCCACTTT.

This clone was counted once. V is TRBV11-3 and J is TRBJ2-7; 8 nucleotides match TRBD1. The CDR3 contains 15 residues. Germline V gives CDR1 SGHNT, CDR2 YENEEA. The trim removed 3 bases at V and 4 bases at J, leaving 8 bases unmatched. The CDR3 spells CASSFYSGGLYEQYF. The CDR3 DNA reads TGTGCCAGCAGCTTTTATTCAGGGGGCCTGTACGAGCAGTACTTC.

As DNA, the CDR3 is TGTGCCAGCCTCCCGCGAGGACTACGCACAGATACGCAGTATTTT. Its protein product is CASLPRGLRTDTQYF. This chain links TRBV28 with TRBJ2-3; D possibly corresponds to TRBD2 (6 bases). Per germline, CDR1 MDHEN and CDR2 SYDVKM. The CDR3 extends over 15 amino acids. V was pared by 8 bases and J by 1 base, with 16 bases between. The variable domain in full, completed from reference TRBV28 and TRBJ2-3, reads DVKVTQSSRYLVKRTGEKVFLECVQDMDHENMFWYRQDPGLGLRLIYFSYDVKMKEKGDIPEGYSVSREKKERFSLILESASTNQTSMYLCASLPRGLRTDTQYFGPGTRLTVL.

V is TRBV6-2 or TRBV6-3 and J is TRBJ1-1; 9 nucleotides align to TRBD1. Per germline, CDR1 MNHEY and CDR2 SVGEGT. The CDR3 covers 15 residues. Trimming at V came to 5 bases and at J to 5 bases, leaving 9 bases not matched to a gene. CDR3 sequence: CASSQAQGAKTEAFF. As DNA, the CDR3 is TGTGCCAGCAGTCAAGCACAGGGGGCCAAGACTGAAGCTTTCTTT.

The chain is built from TRBV5-4 and TRBJ1-6; TRBD1 agrees at 7 bases. The germline gives CDR1 SGHNT, CDR2 YYREEE (reference sequence). The CDR3 sequence is 15 residues long. The J segment lost 7 bases and the V segment lost 4 bases, leaving 8 bases of the junction unmatched. CDR3 in DNA: TGTGCCAGCAGCGGCCTCGGACAGGCGAATTCACCCCTCCACTTT. It translates to CASSGLGQANSPLHF.

The chain joins TRBV28 to TRBJ1-5, with 8 bases that match TRBD1. Germline V gene data show CDR1 as MDHEN and CDR2 as SYDVKM. Trimming cost V 3 bases and J 4 bases; bases outside gene matches: 5. The CDR3 contains 15 residues. Written as DNA, the CDR3 is TGTGCCAGCAGTTTTAAGGGACAGGTTAATCAGCCCCAGCATTTT. Translating gives CASSFKGQVNQPQHF.

The chain is built from TRBV4-3 and TRBJ2-5, with D possibly being TRBD1 or TRBD2 (5 bases each). CDR1 and CDR2 from the germline V gene are LGHNA and YSLEER. This CDR3 has 15 residues. V lost 2 bases and J lost 2, with 12 bases in between. This CDR3 is CASSQWIGAQETQYF. The CDR3 region has the DNA TGCGCCAGCAGCCAATGGATCGGGGCACAAGAGACCCAGTACTTC.

This chain uses TRBV7-9 with TRBJ2-5; possible D gene TRBD2, 6 bases. The CDR3 extends over 12 amino acids. CDR1 is SEHNR, CDR2 FQNEAQ, per germline (reference sequence). Trimming stripped 5 bases from V and 4 bases from J, with 8 bases between. The CDR3 is CASSHGGETQYF. The CDR3 DNA reads TGTGCCAGCAGCCACGGGGGAGAGACCCAGTACTTC.

The chain links TRBV27 to TRBJ2-3; 11 positions agree with TRBD2. This CDR3 spans 17 amino acids. The germline gives CDR1 MNHEY, CDR2 SMNVEV (reference sequence). The V segment lost 4 bases and the J segment 6 bases; nucleotides outside the gene matches: 12. The CDR3: CASSYRASGGSADTQYF. For the CDR3, the DNA is TGTGCCAGCAGTTATCGGGCTAGCGGGGGGAGTGCGGATACGCAGTATTTT.

The rearrangement joins TRBV19 to TRBJ2-7; 7 nucleotides align to TRBD1. V lost 3 bases and J lost 3; bases outside the gene matches: 2. CDR1 and CDR2 from the germline V gene are LNHDA and SQIVND (reference sequence). The CDR3 runs 13 residues. As DNA, the CDR3 is TGTGCCAGTAGTATCGGGACAGACTACGAGCAGTACTTC. This gives the protein CASSIGTDYEQYF.

The rearrangement links TRBV6-5 to TRBJ2-7, with 11 bases identical to TRBD1. The CDR3 sequence is 14 residues long. The V gene end was trimmed by 4 bases and the J gene end by 3 bases; junction bases not matched to a gene: 2. Germline CDR1 is MNHEY and CDR2 is SVGAGI. The CDR3 loop is CASSFGTGGYEQYF. CDR3 nucleotides: TGTGCCAGCAGTTTCGGGACAGGGGGCTACGAGCAGTACTTC.

This clone was counted once. This rearrangement joins TRBV4-1 to TRBJ1-6; the D gene is possibly TRBD1 (6 bases). The CDR3 totals 18 residues. The germline V gene has CDR1 MGHRA and CDR2 YSYEKL. V lost 1 base to trimming and J lost 7 bases, with 20 bases between them. The CDR3, as DNA: TGCGCCAGCAGCCAAGTGGGACCACAGGGTGGGTTGAATTCACCCCTCCACTTT. It is translated as CASSQVGPQGGLNSPLHF.

The rearrangement links TRBV3-1 (or the pseudogene TRBV3-2) to TRBJ2-3; 7 bases fit TRBD2. The J segment lost 4 bases and the V segment lost 4 bases, leaving 8 bases of the junction unmatched. Germline V gene sequence: CDR1 LGHDT, CDR2 YNNKEL (reference sequence). The CDR3 extends over 15 amino acids. In DNA, the CDR3 is TGTGCCAGCAGCCCTACAGCGGGGTCGGCAGATACGCAGTATTTT. Translated: CASSPTAGSADTQYF.

The chain is built from TRBV7-8 and TRBJ1-6; D not resolved. In germline, CDR1 is SGHVS, CDR2 FQNEAQ. This CDR3 comprises 16 residues. With 1 base removed from V and 7 bases from J, the gap between germline ends came to 14 bases. CDR3 bases: TGTGCCAGCAGCTTAGGGTTTTCGGCGATGAATTCACCCCTCCACTTT. Its protein product is CASSLGFSAMNSPLHF.

The chain links TRBV7-8 to TRBJ2-1; 8 nucleotides match TRBD2. V lost 6 bases, J lost 0 bases, and 4 bases stayed unmatched. The CDR3 is 15 residues long. The germline CDR1 and CDR2 sequences are SGHVS and FQNEAQ. The CDR3 DNA reads TGTGCCAGCAGAGTAGCGGGGAGCTCCTACAATGAGCAGTTCTTC. Protein sequence: CASRVAGSSYNEQFF.

The rearrangement joins TRBV7-9 to TRBJ2-7; D uncertain. Germline V lookup: CDR1 SEHNR, CDR2 FQNEAQ (reference sequence). The CDR3 contains 14 residues. V lost 2 bases and J 2 bases, leaving 10 bases between the germline ends. The CDR3, as DNA: TGTGCCAGCAGCTTATCCGGGTTGCCCTACGAGCAGTACTTC. Protein sequence: CASSLSGLPYEQYF.

This chain uses TRBV18 with TRBJ1-1, with D possibly TRBD1 on 5 matching bases. Trimming removed 3 bases from V and 5 bases from J, with 13 bases in between. The CDR3 length is 14 residues. Germline CDR1 and CDR2: KGHSH and LQKENI. The chain's CDR3 is CASSPRRGGTEAFF. As DNA, the CDR3 is TGTGCCAGCTCACCTAGAAGGGGTGGAACTGAAGCTTTCTTT. Filled out from reference TRBV18 and TRBJ1-1, the complete variable domain reads NAGVMQNPRHLVRRRGQEARLRCSPMKGHSHVYWYRQLPEEGLKFMVYLQKENIIDESGMPKERFSAEFPKEGPSILRIQQVVRGDSAAYFCASSPRRGGTEAFFGQGTRLTVV.

The chain employs TRBV11-2 and TRBJ2-2; D is unclear. CDR3 length equals 16 residues. Germline-derived CDR1 and CDR2 are SGHAT and FQNNGV. V was trimmed by 5 bases and J by 4 bases, leaving 17 bases between them. The CDR3 region is CASSPRFRFGTGELFF. Here the CDR3 DNA reads TGTGCCAGCAGCCCGCGATTTAGATTTGGCACCGGGGAGCTGTTTTTT.

V usage is TRBV5-8 and J usage is TRBJ1-5; no reliable D call. Trimming pared 0 bases from V and 1 base from J, leaving 8 bases between. Germline values: CDR1 SGHTS, CDR2 YDEGEE. The CDR3 loop spans 15 amino acids. The CDR3 coding sequence is TGTGCCAGCAGCTTGGGTTATGGCAGCAATCAGCCCCAGCATTTT. Protein product: CASSLGYGSNQPQHF.

DNA of the CDR3: TGTGCCAGCAACTCCGACCAGAAAGATTCACCCCTCCACTTT. This gives the protein CASNSDQKDSPLHF. The chain combines TRBV7-8 with TRBJ1-6; no firm D call. The CDR3 covers 14 residues. V dropped 7 bases and J dropped 8 bases, with 15 bases sitting between them. Germline V gives CDR1 SGHVS, CDR2 FQNEAQ.

The chain couples TRBV28 to TRBJ1-2; D is unresolved. Germline loops: CDR1 MDHEN, CDR2 SYDVKM. Trimming cost V 5 bases and J 5 bases, with 12 bases left between them. This CDR3 is built from 13 residues. In nucleotides, the CDR3 is TGTGCCAGCAGTCCCTCCAGCGGGTATGGCTACACCTTC. As protein: CASSPSSGYGYTF.

V is TRBV15 and J is TRBJ2-7, with TRBD1 identical over 10 bases. With V trimmed by 5 bases and J by 2 bases, 6 bases remained unmatched. Germline V gives CDR1 LNHNV, CDR2 YYDKDF (reference sequence). This CDR3 contains 15 residues. The CDR3 DNA follows: TGTGCCACCAGCCAATGGGGGACAGGGGCCTACGAGCAGTACTTC. It codes for CATSQWGTGAYEQYF.

The V gene is TRBV9, the J gene TRBJ1-6; no reliable D call. The CDR3 contains 14 residues. Germline V gene sequence: CDR1 SGDLS, CDR2 YYNGEE. Trimming took off 0 bases at V and 9 bases at J, with 10 bases between the two ends. The DNA for the CDR3 is TGTGCCAGCAGCGTAGCTGACAATGTTTCACCCCTCCACTTT. Translating gives CASSVADNVSPLHF.

This clone came up a few times. V gene TRBV18 combines with J gene TRBJ1-4, with TRBD1 identical over 9 bases. The germline gives CDR1 KGHSH, CDR2 LQKENI. The CDR3 runs 17 residues. J lost 4 bases, V lost 2 bases, and 8 bases had no gene match. The CDR3: CASSPYRGTGNNEKLFF. For the CDR3, the DNA is TGTGCCAGCTCACCATACAGAGGGACAGGGAATAATGAAAAACTGTTTTTT.

The rearrangement links TRBV7-8 to TRBJ2-5; TRBD2 matches 11 bases. The CDR3 sequence is 18 residues long. The V gene's germline CDR1 is SGHVS and CDR2 FQNEAQ. The V segment lost 5 bases and the J segment 4 bases; nucleotides outside the gene matches: 15. The CDR3 DNA reads TGTGCCAGCAGCCCCCGAAGACTAGCGGGGAGGGTTAGAGAGACCCAGTACTTC. This gives the protein CASSPRRLAGRVRETQYF.